This TCR beta chain stems from a study of T cell repertoires in cytomegalovirus infection. Study overall: In public TCR beta signatures, there were indications of both CMV infection and matching HLA type.

The sample holds a few counts of this clonotype. The CDR3 loop spans 12 amino acids. V was trimmed by 3 bases and J by 7 bases, leaving 10 bases between them. TCRdb recomputed calls from the reads with MiXCR, one row per CDR3 protein. The table has around 100,000 distinct CDR3 sequences, 20% to 30% seen once. The chain has TRBV12-3 or TRBV12-4 and TRBJ2-7; D is undetermined. The receptor comes from a human donor in good health (CMV status not recorded). Some clones in this sample may be carry-over from other donors' samples. Sequencing was carried out using CD8+ T cells from PBMCs. The CDR3 reads CASSFTRFEQYF. CDR3 DNA sequence: TGTGCCAGCAGTTTCACTCGGTTTGAGCAGTACTTC.